The clone carrying this T cell receptor beta chain was observed a handful of times. Antigen unknown. The sample comes from a study of vaccination effects on CD4 cells after COVID-19. General study findings and limits: In vaccinees who were healthy, merely 1 out of 255 vaccine-induced clones cross-reacted with common cold coronaviruses.

Sequenced by immunoSEQ multiplex PCR; TCRdb stores in-frame clones only, minus some. The table records tens of thousands of clones, about 74% of them present only once. V lost 3 bases and J 8 bases, leaving 13 bases between the germline ends. This CDR3 contains 14 residues. Germline values: CDR1 WSHSY, CDR2 SAAADI. CD4+ T cells were isolated after about eleven days of culture. Each person got two doses of an mRNA SARS-CoV-2 vaccine, BNT162b2 or mRNA-1273. This specimen consisted of CD4+ T cells from PBMCs cultured without peptide, obtained after COVID-19 vaccination. This receptor was identified in a human donor who received a COVID-19 vaccine. The gene calls are TRBV10-2 and TRBJ2-2; possible D gene TRBD2, 6 bases. As DNA, the CDR3 is TGCGCCAGCAGTGACCGAGTGGAGGGTGGGGAGCTGTTTTTT. It yields the protein CASSDRVEGGELFF.